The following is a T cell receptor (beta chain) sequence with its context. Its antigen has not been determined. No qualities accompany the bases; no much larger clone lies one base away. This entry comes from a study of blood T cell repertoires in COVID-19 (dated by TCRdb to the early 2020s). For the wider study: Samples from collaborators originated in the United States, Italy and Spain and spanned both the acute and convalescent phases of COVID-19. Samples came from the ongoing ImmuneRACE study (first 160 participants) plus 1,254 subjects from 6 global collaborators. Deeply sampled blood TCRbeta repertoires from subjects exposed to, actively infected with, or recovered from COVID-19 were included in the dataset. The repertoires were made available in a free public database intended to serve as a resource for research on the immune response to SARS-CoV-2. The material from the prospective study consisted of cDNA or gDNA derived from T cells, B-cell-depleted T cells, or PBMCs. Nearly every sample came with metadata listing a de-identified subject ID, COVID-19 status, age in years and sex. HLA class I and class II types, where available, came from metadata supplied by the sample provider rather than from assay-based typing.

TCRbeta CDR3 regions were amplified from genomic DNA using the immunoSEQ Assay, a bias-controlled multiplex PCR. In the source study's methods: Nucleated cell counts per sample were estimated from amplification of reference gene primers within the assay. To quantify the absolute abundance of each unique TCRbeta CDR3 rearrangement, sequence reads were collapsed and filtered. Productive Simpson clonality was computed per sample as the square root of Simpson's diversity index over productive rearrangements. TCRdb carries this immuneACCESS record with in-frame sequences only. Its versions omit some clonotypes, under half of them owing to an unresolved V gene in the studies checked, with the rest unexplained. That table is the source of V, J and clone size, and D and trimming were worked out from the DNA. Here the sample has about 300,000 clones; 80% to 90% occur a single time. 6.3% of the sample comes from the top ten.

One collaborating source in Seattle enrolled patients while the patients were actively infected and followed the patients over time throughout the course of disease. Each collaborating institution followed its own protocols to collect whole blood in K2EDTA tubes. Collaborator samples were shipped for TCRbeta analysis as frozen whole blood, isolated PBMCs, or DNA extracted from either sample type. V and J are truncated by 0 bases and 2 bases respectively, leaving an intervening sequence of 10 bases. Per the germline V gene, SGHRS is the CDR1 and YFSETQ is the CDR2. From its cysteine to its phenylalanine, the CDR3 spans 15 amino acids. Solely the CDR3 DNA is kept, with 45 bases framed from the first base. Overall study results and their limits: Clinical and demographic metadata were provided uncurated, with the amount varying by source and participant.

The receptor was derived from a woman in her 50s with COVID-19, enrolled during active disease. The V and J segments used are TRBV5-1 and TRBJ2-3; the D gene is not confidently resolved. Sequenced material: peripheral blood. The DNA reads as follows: TGCGCCAGCAGCTTGGCCGCGCATACCACAGATACGCAGTATTTT. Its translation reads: CASSLAAHTTDTQYF.